This is a list of T cell receptor beta chains from one sample in a study of blood T cell repertoires in COVID-19. Some clones are missing from TCRdb's copy, which holds only in-frame ones; the method was immunoSEQ multiplex PCR. Counted here are under 450,000 clones, less than 90% occurring once; the ten biggest clones make up approximately 3%. Material: PBMCs or T cells enriched from blood (not recorded which). These TCRs come from a woman between 25 and 40 years old who had recovered from COVID-19. CDR3s include the opening cysteine and the closing phenylalanine or tryptophan. A D gene is named only where the DNA matches it firmly. Only some rows state a clone size, as once, few, many or a class for expanded clones.

TRBJ1-6 | 19 | NA | TRBD1 | TRBV28 | TGTGCCAGCAGTTCCGGACAGGGGATTGTTGCAGGATATAATTCACCCCTCCACTTT | CASSSGQGIVAGYNSPLHF
TRBJ1-6 | 15 | NA | NA | TRBV3-1/TRBV3-2 | TGTGCCAGCAGCCAAGACACGGGGTATAATTCACCCCTCCACTTT | CASSQDTGYNSPLHF
TRBJ1-1 | 11 | NA | TRBD1 | TRBV5-1 | TGCGCCAGCGGTACAGGGGCTGAAGCTTTCTTT | CASGTGAEAFF
TRBJ1-5 | 13 | NA | NA | TRBV27 | TGTGCCAGCAGTCCTTTGGGGGGTCAGCCCCAGCATTTT | CASSPLGGQPQHF
TRBJ1-1 | 15 | once | NA | TRBV19 | TGTGCCAGTACCATTGGAGGGTTGGTGAACACTGAAGCTTTCTTT | CASTIGGLVNTEAFF
TRBJ2-7 | 14 | NA | NA | TRBV20-1 | TGCAGTGCTAGTACCCCCCTAACAGTTAACGAGCAGTACTTC | CSASTPLTVNEQYF
TRBJ2-2 | 17 | NA | TRBD2 | TRBV4-1 | TGCGCCAGCAGCCAAGATTCGGGGGGGGCCCACACCGGGGAGCTGTTTTTT | CASSQDSGGAHTGELFF
TRBJ1-3 | 16 | NA | NA | TRBV2 | TGTGCCAGCAGTGAATACGGAGGCTACTCTGGAAACACCATATATTTT | CASSEYGGYSGNTIYF
TRBJ2-5 | 14 | NA | NA | TRBV4-1 | TGCGCCAGCAGCCCGCAACAGTTCCAAGAGACCCAGTACTTC | CASSPQQFQETQYF
TRBJ1-1 | 15 | once | NA | TRBV3-1/TRBV3-2 | TGTGCCAGCAGCCAAGCAATAGGGGCCAACACTGAAGCTTTCTTT | CASSQAIGANTEAFF
TRBJ1-2 | 13 | NA | NA | TRBV27 | TGTGCCAGCAGTGCCCGACAGGCTAGTGGCTACACCTTC | CASSARQASGYTF
TRBJ2-1 | 11 | NA | NA | TRBV7-3 | TGTGCCAGCAGCTGGGGCGATGAGCAGTTCTTC | CASSWGDEQFF
TRBJ2-3 | 16 | NA | TRBD2 | TRBV11-3 | TGTGCCAGCAGCCCAGGACTAGCGGGAGAAACAGATACGCAGTATTTT | CASSPGLAGETDTQYF
TRBJ2-7 | 15 | NA | NA | TRBV6-1 | TGTGCCAGCAGTGAAATCCCGACGGCGGGATACGAGCAGTACTTC | CASSEIPTAGYEQYF
TRBJ2-2 | 14 | few | NA | TRBV19 | TGTGCCAGTAGTCAAGAGCGGGTAAACGGGGAGCTGTTTTTT | CASSQERVNGELFF
TRBJ2-2 | 12 | NA | NA | TRBV2 | TGTGCCAGCAGTGTTCTCACCGGGGAGCTGTTTTTT | CASSVLTGELFF
TRBJ2-2 | 15 | NA | TRBD2 | TRBV30 | TGTGCCTGCCGAGGGACTAGCGGGGGGGCAGGGGAGCTGTTTTTT | CACRGTSGGAGELFF
TRBJ2-7 | 15 | NA | NA | TRBV6-2/TRBV6-3 | TGTGCCAGCAGTTACATCTTTCTTATAGCGCGGGAGCAGTACTTC | CASSYIFLIAREQYF
TRBJ2-7 | 14 | few | NA | TRBV5-4 | TGTGCCAGCGGAGGCCGACAACAACCCTACGAGCAGTACTTC | CASGGRQQPYEQYF